This passage covers 25 T cell receptor beta chains from one sample sequenced in a study of control samples from healthy donors and cancer patients. Profiling relied on immunoSEQ multiplex PCR, and the TCRdb table lists in-frame clones only, not all of them. This sample has 30,000 or so clones, with roughly 87% found just once. Input material: formalin-fixed, paraffin-embedded tissue. The origin of the receptors is a female donor with melanoma.

A remark on this clone: Other nucleotide sequences in the sample specify the same CDR3. The rearrangement links TRBV12-3 or TRBV12-4 to TRBJ1-1; D is unresolved. The V end was cut by 5 bases, the J end by 0 bases, with 7 bases between. CDR3 length equals 13 residues. In DNA, the CDR3 is TGTGCCAGCAGTCTTCAAATGAACACTGAAGCTTTCTTT. It specifies CASSLQMNTEAFF.

This clone showed up just once. The rearrangement joins TRBV6-5 to TRBJ2-2; 9 positions agree with TRBD1. The CDR3 extends over 15 amino acids. CDR1 and CDR2 (germline): MNHEY, SVGAGI. V gave up 5 bases and J gave up 1 base; unmatched junction bases: 2. CDR3 coding DNA: TGTGCCAGCAGTACGGACAGGGGGAACACCGGGGAGCTGTTTTTT. This sequence encodes CASSTDRGNTGELFF.

The chain carries TRBV2 and TRBJ1-1, with D hard to call. Between the trimmed V and J ends, which lost 0 bases and 0 bases, there was a span of 8 bases. This CDR3 contains 15 residues. Germline V lookup: CDR1 SNHLY, CDR2 FYNNEI. The CDR3 DNA reads TGTGCCAGCAGTGAAGCGGAGAGGATGAACACTGAAGCTTTCTTT. It encodes CASSEAERMNTEAFF. The full variable domain, its missing parts supplied by reference TRBV2 and TRBJ1-1, is EPEVTQTPSHQVTQMGQEVILRCVPISNHLYFYWYRQILGQKVEFLVSFYNNEISEKSEIFDDQFSVERPDGSNFTLKIRSTKLEDSAMYFCASSEAERMNTEAFFGQGTRLTVV.

This chain connects TRBV11-1 to TRBJ2-1; 10 nucleotides match TRBD2. J was trimmed by 7 bases and V by 5 bases; bases with no gene match: 8. This CDR3 has 15 residues. The germline V gene has CDR1 SGHAT and CDR2 FQDESV (reference sequence). CDR3 loop: CASSLGGLARNEQFF. CDR3 bases: TGTGCCAGCAGCCTGGGGGGACTAGCGCGAAATGAGCAGTTCTTC.

The table lists this clone with a few counts. The rearrangement links TRBV7-2 to TRBJ1-2; D is unresolved. V was trimmed by 3 bases and J by 12 bases, leaving 11 bases between them. The length of the CDR3 is 11 residues. Per the germline V gene, CDR1 is SGHTA and CDR2 is FQGNSA. This CDR3 is CASSLGMSDTF. The CDR3 nucleotides are TGTGCCAGCAGCTTGGGAATGTCAGACACCTTC.

The V gene is TRBV19, the J gene TRBJ1-6; D possibly corresponds to TRBD1 (5 bases). The length of the CDR3 is 15 residues. Germline CDR1 is LNHDA and CDR2 is SQIVND (reference sequence). Trimming removed 1 base at V and 8 bases at J, with 12 bases between. CDR3 in DNA: TGTGCCAGTAGTATAGGGAAAGGGGTTCATTCACCCCTCCACTTT. Translation: CASSIGKGVHSPLHF.

This chain uses TRBV6-2 or TRBV6-3 with TRBJ1-2; 7 bases are a match to TRBD1. The CDR3 length is 16 residues. V was clipped by 4 bases and J by 0 bases; unmatched bases: 8. Germline loops: CDR1 MNHEY, CDR2 SVGEGT. Written as DNA, the CDR3 is TGTGCCAGCAGTTCAGGACAGGCGACATCTAACTATGGCTACACCTTC. It is translated as CASSSGQATSNYGYTF.

The chain combines TRBV7-9 with TRBJ2-7; D is possibly TRBD2 (5 bases). Trimming took off 3 bases at V and 2 bases at J, with 11 bases between the two ends. This CDR3 has 14 amino acids. Germline CDR1 SEHNR, CDR2 FQNEAQ (reference sequence). The CDR3 sequence is CASSFPGLPYEQYF. As DNA, the CDR3 is TGTGCCAGCAGCTTCCCCGGACTTCCCTACGAGCAGTACTTC.

CDR3 in amino acids: CASSPIRTSGRRTDTQYF. DNA for the CDR3: TGTGCCAGTAGCCCCATCCGGACTAGCGGGAGGAGGACAGATACGCAGTATTTT. The chain recombines TRBV19 with TRBJ2-3; 14 nucleotides line up with TRBD2. Germline V gene sequence: CDR1 LNHDA, CDR2 SQIVND (reference sequence). This CDR3 contains 18 residues. The V and J ends lost 6 bases and 3 bases, in that order; junction bases with no gene match: 11.

Of note for this clone: Compared with germline, one end of the junction differs, possibly owing to a read error. This chain connects TRBV12-3 or TRBV12-4 to TRBJ1-2, with a tentative D call TRBD1 (5 bases). This CDR3 region has 12 residues. CDR3 in amino acids: CASSSGLYSYTF. CDR3 nucleotide sequence: TGTGCCAGCAGTTCGGGGCTCTATAGCTACACCTTC.

The chain links TRBV27 to TRBJ2-1; a weak D match, TRBD1 (6 bases). The V end lost 5 bases, the J end lost 3 bases, and 17 bases lay between the germline ends. CDR1 MNHEY and CDR2 SMNVEV come from the germline V gene (reference sequence). The CDR3 contains 16 residues. This CDR3 is CASSQLAGDGYNEQFF. The CDR3 coding sequence is TGTGCCAGCAGTCAGTTAGCAGGGGATGGCTACAATGAGCAGTTCTTC.

The rearrangement joins TRBV5-6 to TRBJ2-2; no definite D call. The germline V gene has CDR1 SGHDT and CDR2 YYEEEE. Trimming stripped 0 bases from V and 2 bases from J, with 2 bases between. This CDR3 contains 13 residues. In DNA, the CDR3 is TGTGCCAGCAGCTTGGCCAACACCGGGGAGCTGTTTTTT. Amino acid sequence: CASSLANTGELFF.

J is TRBJ2-7 and V is TRBV6-6, with 7 bases aligning to TRBD2. The CDR3 totals 16 residues. Germline trimming cut 5 bases from V and 5 bases from J; bases unmatched to any gene: 15. Germline CDR1 reads MNHNY; CDR2 reads SVGAGI (reference sequence). The CDR3 sequence: CASSPSRGGSRHEQYF. Here the CDR3 DNA reads TGTGCCAGCAGTCCTTCGCGGGGCGGGAGTCGCCACGAGCAGTACTTC.

The CDR3 protein is CASSLGQGQGETQYF. The CDR3 DNA follows: TGTGCCAGCAGCCTCGGACAGGGGCAAGGGGAGACCCAGTACTTC. The rearrangement uses TRBV9 and TRBJ2-5; TRBD1 matches at 9 bases. This CDR3 spans 15 amino acids. Germline CDR1 SGDLS, CDR2 YYNGEE. V lost 4 bases and J lost 5; bases outside the gene matches: 9.

The chain combines TRBV6-1 with TRBJ1-5; D ambiguous. Germline lookup yields CDR1 MNHNS and CDR2 SASEGT. The length of the CDR3 is 13 residues. Trimming stripped 1 base from V and 8 bases from J, with 9 bases between. Written as DNA, the CDR3 is TGTGCCAGCAGTGAAGGTAATAAGGAGCCCCAGCATTTT. Translation: CASSEGNKEPQHF.

The J gene is TRBJ1-2, the V gene TRBV12-3 or TRBV12-4; D is uncertain. V lost 1 base and J 3 bases, leaving 6 bases between the germline ends. The CDR3 is 13 residues long. CDR3 DNA sequence: TGTGCCAGCAGTTTAGGCCGATACTATGGCTACACCTTC. Encoded protein: CASSLGRYYGYTF.

J is TRBJ1-1 and V is TRBV19, with D unclear. The CDR3 extends over 14 amino acids. Germline assignment: CDR1 LNHDA and CDR2 SQIVND (reference sequence). Trimming took 0 bases from V and 8 from J, leaving 13 bases between them. CDR3 DNA: TGTGCCAGTAGTATAGACAGCTGGCGGGGAGAAGCTTTCTTT. Protein: CASSIDSWRGEAFF.

The CDR3 is CASSLPFTGVQNTEAFF. In DNA form, the CDR3 reads TGTGCCAGCAGCCTCCCTTTTACAGGGGTTCAAAACACTGAAGCTTTCTTT. The chain joins TRBV7-8 to TRBJ1-1; 7 bases are shared with TRBD1. Germline CDR1 reads SGHVS; CDR2 reads FQNEAQ. Trimming at V came to 5 bases and at J to 2 bases, leaving 14 bases not matched to a gene. The CDR3 is made up of 17 amino acids.

This clone was counted a single time. The chain joins TRBV4-1 to TRBJ1-1, with unresolved D. The CDR3 length is 13 residues. Germline lookup yields CDR1 MGHRA and CDR2 YSYEKL. Trimming stripped 1 base from V and 6 bases from J, with 9 bases between. The CDR3 reads CASSQVGPPEAFF. The CDR3 nucleotides read TGCGCCAGCAGCCAAGTTGGTCCCCCTGAAGCTTTCTTT.

In its sample, this clone was seen once. This chain links TRBV12-3 or TRBV12-4 with TRBJ2-1, with 7 bases aligning to TRBD2. CDR3 length: 12 residues. V gave up 6 bases and J gave up 11 bases; unmatched junction bases: 7. Here the CDR3 DNA reads TGTGCCAGCAGCCGGGGGAGGGATCAGCAGTTCTTC. It is translated as CASSRGRDQQFF.

The J gene is TRBJ2-3, the V gene TRBV9; D gene ambiguous. The germline CDR1 and CDR2 sequences are SGDLS and YYNGEE. CDR3 size: 14 residues. V dropped 0 bases and J dropped 0 bases, with 5 bases sitting between them. In DNA form, the CDR3 reads TGTGCCAGCAGCGTAGCGGTGAGCACAGATACGCAGTATTTT. Encoded protein: CASSVAVSTDTQYF.

The chain is built from TRBV12-3 or TRBV12-4 and TRBJ2-1; 8 bases map to TRBD2. The ends lost 7 bases at V and 6 bases at J; junction bases unmatched: 5. This CDR3 contains 13 residues. The CDR3 bases are TGTGCCAGCACCCCAGCGGGAGTCAATGAGCAGTTCTTC. Its translation is CASTPAGVNEQFF.

The J gene is TRBJ1-1, the V gene TRBV6-5, with 8 bases lining up with TRBD1. V lost 3 bases to trimming and J lost 4 bases; unmatched junction nucleotides: 7. From germline, CDR1 is MNHEY and CDR2 SVGAGI. The CDR3 consists of 15 residues. The CDR3 loop reads CASSYGQGWSTEAFF. The CDR3 DNA sequence: TGTGCCAGCAGTTATGGACAGGGTTGGAGCACTGAAGCTTTCTTT.

V and J are TRBV10-3 and TRBJ1-3, with no clear D. The CDR3 has 16 residues. V lost 2 bases to trimming and J lost 1 base, with 12 bases between them. CDR1 and CDR2 from the germline V gene are ENHRY and SYGVKD. The chain's CDR3 is CAISEEGRQSGNTIYF. DNA for the CDR3: TGTGCCATCAGTGAGGAAGGACGGCAATCTGGAAACACCATATATTTT.

The chain combines TRBV7-2 with TRBJ2-5; no firm D call. Germline assignment: CDR1 SGHTA and CDR2 FQGNSA. V lost 1 base and J lost 4, with 10 bases in between. The CDR3 is made up of 14 amino acids. The CDR3 loop is CASSLDTSRETQYF. The CDR3 nucleotides are TGTGCCAGCAGCTTAGATACTTCGCGAGAGACCCAGTACTTC. Full variable domain (missing parts from reference TRBV7-2 and TRBJ2-5): GAGVSQSPSNKVTEKGKDVELRCDPISGHTALYWYRQSLGQGLEFLIYFQGNSAPDKSGLPSDRFSAERTGGSVSTLTIQRTQQEDSAVYLCASSLDTSRETQYFGPGTRLLVL.